The rows below give T cell receptor beta chains drawn from one sample of a study of blood T cell repertoires in COVID-19. Clones were sequenced by immunoSEQ multiplex PCR, and TCRdb holds only the in-frame ones, with some missing. Of 200,000 to 300,000 clones listed, 70% to 90% were seen once; the top ten hold approximately 3%. What was sequenced was peripheral blood. The receptors were sampled from a woman under 40 who had recovered from COVID-19. The CDR3 runs from the conserved cysteine through the conserved F or W. D genes are given only for firm matches. The size entry is marked missing in some rows and otherwise reads once, few, many or a size class.

TRBJ2-1 NA NA TRBV15 CATSRDRKGPHSNEQFF TGTGCCACCAGCAGAGATAGGAAGGGGCCCCACTCAAATGAGCAGTTCTTC
TRBJ1-3 NA NA TRBV2 CASSPEGSGNTIYF TGTGCCAGCAGCCCCGAGGGATCTGGAAACACCATATATTTT
TRBJ1-1 NA NA TRBV11-1 CASSPARGLNTEAFF TGTGCCAGCAGCCCCGCGCGGGGATTGAACACTGAAGCTTTCTTT
TRBJ2-7 TRBD1 NA TRBV25-1 CASRGTAEGEQYF TGTGCCAGCAGGGGGACAGCAGAAGGCGAGCAGTACTTC
TRBJ2-5 NA NA TRBV7-9 CASSLAAGLEETQYF TGTGCCAGCAGCTTAGCGGCCGGGTTGGAAGAGACCCAGTACTTC
TRBJ2-3 TRBD1 once TRBV19 CASSKSGTATDTQYF TGTGCCAGTAGTAAATCCGGGACAGCTACAGATACGCAGTATTTT
TRBJ1-1 NA few TRBV4-1 CASSQSFGGAMDTEAFF TGCGCCAGCAGCCAATCTTTTGGGGGGGCCATGGACACTGAAGCTTTCTTT
TRBJ2-1 NA once TRBV19 CASSLQGWGVNEQFF TGTGCCAGTAGTCTCCAGGGCTGGGGGGTCAATGAGCAGTTCTTC
TRBJ2-7 TRBD1 NA TRBV6-6 CASSYFRTGEGGEQYF TGTGCCAGCAGTTACTTCCGGACAGGGGAGGGCGGCGAGCAGTACTTC
TRBJ1-1 NA NA TRBV30 CAWKSSEAFF TGTGCCTGGAAGAGTTCTGAAGCTTTCTTT
TRBJ1-3 NA NA TRBV6-5 CASDRRERSGNTIYF TGTGCCAGCGACCGACGGGAGCGCTCTGGAAACACCATATATTTT
TRBJ2-4 TRBD2 NA TRBV12-5 CASGLALGRGGNIQYF TGTGCTAGTGGTTTGGCCCTCGGGAGGGGGGGAAACATTCAGTACTTC
TRBJ1-1 NA NA TRBV2 CASRARESSTEAFF TGTGCCAGCAGAGCTCGGGAGTCGAGCACTGAAGCTTTCTTT
TRBJ2-2 NA NA TRBV29-1 CSVESDSRVTGELFF TGCAGCGTTGAAAGTGACAGCCGAGTGACCGGGGAGCTGTTTTTT
TRBJ1-2 NA NA TRBV30 CAWTQGNYGYTF TGTGCCTGGACCCAGGGGAACTATGGCTACACCTTC
TRBJ2-3 TRBD2 NA TRBV6-1 CASSVGTSRFTDTQYF TGTGCCAGCAGTGTAGGGACTAGTCGATTCACAGATACGCAGTATTTT
TRBJ1-1 TRBD1 NA TRBV5-1 CASSSFPGQGNTEAFF TGCGCCAGCAGCTCCTTCCCGGGACAGGGGAACACTGAAGCTTTCTTT
TRBJ2-5 NA NA TRBV18 CASSPAGKETQYF TGTGCCAGCTCACCAGCAGGAAAAGAGACCCAGTACTTC
TRBJ2-2 NA NA TRBV29-1 CSVEDLSGSTGELFF TGCAGCGTTGAAGATCTTTCCGGGAGCACCGGGGAGCTGTTTTTT
TRBJ2-1 NA NA TRBV5-6 CASSLGRASYNEQFF TGTGCCAGCAGCTTGGGCAGGGCCTCCTACAATGAGCAGTTCTTC
TRBJ1-4 TRBD1 NA TRBV7-6 CASSLRTGGYEKLFF TGTGCCAGCAGCTTACGGACAGGGGGTTATGAAAAACTGTTTTTT